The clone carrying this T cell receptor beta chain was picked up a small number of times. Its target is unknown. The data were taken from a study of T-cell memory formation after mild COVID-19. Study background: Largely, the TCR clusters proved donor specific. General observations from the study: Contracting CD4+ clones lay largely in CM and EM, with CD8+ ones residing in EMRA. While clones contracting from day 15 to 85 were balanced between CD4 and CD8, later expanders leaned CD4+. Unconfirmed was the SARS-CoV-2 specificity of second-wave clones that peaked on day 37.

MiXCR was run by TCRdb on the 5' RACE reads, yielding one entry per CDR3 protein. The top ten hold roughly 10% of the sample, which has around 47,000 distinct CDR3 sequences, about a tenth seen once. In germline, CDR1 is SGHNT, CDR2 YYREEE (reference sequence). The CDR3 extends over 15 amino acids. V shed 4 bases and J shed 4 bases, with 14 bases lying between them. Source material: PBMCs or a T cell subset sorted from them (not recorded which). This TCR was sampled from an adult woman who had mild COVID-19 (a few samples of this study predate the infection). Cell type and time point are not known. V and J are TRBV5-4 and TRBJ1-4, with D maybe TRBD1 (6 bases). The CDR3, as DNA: TGTGCCAGCAGCAGCAACAGGGCGGTTAATGAAAAACTGTTTTTT. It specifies CASSSNRAVNEKLFF.